The 23 T cell receptor beta chains below all came from one sample that was sequenced in a study of immune heterogeneity within non-small cell lung tumors. Bulk tumor genomic DNA, around 600 ng per sample, was the template. Surgery yielded several widely spaced biopsies per primary tumor. Newly diagnosed with untreated non-small cell lung cancer, the patients underwent curative surgery. It was with 32 V and 13 J primers that multiplex PCR amplified TCR beta CDR3. TCRdb re-called the multiplex PCR reads through MiXCR, storing one row per CDR3 protein. The profile covers about 2,700 distinct CDR3 sequences, with over 45% appearing a single time and more than 9% taken by the ten largest. Sample: lung tumor tissue. These receptors were obtained from a man aged 55 to 70 with non-small cell lung cancer.

The V gene is TRBV7-9, the J gene TRBJ2-7, with D unclear. The V end lost 1 base, the J end lost 1 base, and 8 bases lay between the germline ends. Per the germline V gene, CDR1 is SEHNR and CDR2 is FQNEAQ (reference sequence). The CDR3 is made up of 14 amino acids. The CDR3 loop reads CASSLGATSYEQYF. The CDR3 DNA reads TGTGCCAGCAGCTTAGGTGCCACATCCTACGAGCAGTACTTC.

Details on this clonotype: Mismatch with germline at one junction end may stem from a read error. The J gene is TRBJ1-1, the V gene TRBV28; maybe TRBD1 (5 bases). CDR1 and CDR2 from the germline V gene are MDHEN and SYDVKM. The CDR3 has 15 residues. CDR3 sequence: CASSFLVDSQGWASF. In DNA, the CDR3 is TGTGCCAGCAGTTTCCTCGTTGACTCTCAGGGATGGGCTTCCTTT.

This chain joins TRBV19 and TRBJ2-2; TRBD1 aligns across 8 bases. Per the germline V gene, CDR1 is LNHDA and CDR2 is SQIVND (reference sequence). V lost 3 bases, J lost 6 bases, and 3 bases stayed unmatched. CDR3 size: 14 residues. The CDR3 DNA reads TGTGCCAGTAGTATCCAGGGGGCGCCCGGGGAGCTGTTTTTT. Translation gives CASSIQGAPGELFF.

The genes are TRBV30 and TRBJ1-4, with D uncertain. Germline assignment: CDR1 GTSNPN and CDR2 SVGIG (reference sequence). V dropped 3 bases and J dropped 7 bases, with 12 bases sitting between them. The CDR3 sequence is 13 residues long. Here the CDR3 DNA reads TGTGCCTGGAGCAAGGGATACGGTGAAAAACTGTTTTTT. It is translated as CAWSKGYGEKLFF.

The chain has TRBV15 and TRBJ1-1; a weak D match, TRBD1 (6 bases). CDR3 size: 11 residues. Deletions cut 11 bases from V and 4 bases from J, with 11 bases between. The V gene's germline CDR1 is LNHNV and CDR2 YYDKDF (reference sequence). Here the CDR3 reads CAVGQSTEAFF. The CDR3 DNA sequence: TGTGCCGTTGGACAGTCCACTGAAGCTTTCTTT.

The chain links TRBV25-1 to TRBJ1-2; 9 bases are a match to TRBD1. The CDR3 consists of 14 residues. Germline V gives CDR1 MGHDK, CDR2 SYGVNS. J gave up 8 bases and V 4 bases, and 8 bases lay outside the gene matches. This CDR3 is CASSVGTGLGGYTF. The CDR3 bases are TGTGCCAGCAGTGTAGGGACAGGGCTGGGAGGCTACACCTTC.

This sequence joins TRBV20-1 and TRBJ2-1, with TRBD2 matching over 10 bases. Germline V gives CDR1 DFQATT, CDR2 SNEGSKA (reference sequence). Germline trimming cut 0 bases from V and 8 bases from J; bases unmatched to any gene: 10. CDR3 length equals 16 residues. The CDR3 loop is CSARDQSGRARDEQFF. CDR3 bases: TGCAGTGCTAGAGATCAGAGCGGGAGGGCCCGGGATGAGCAGTTCTTC.

The genes are TRBV6-5 and TRBJ1-5; D is ambiguous. CDR1 is MNHEY, CDR2 SVGAGI, per germline. The CDR3 loop spans 14 amino acids. Deletions cut 0 bases from V and 7 bases from J, with 10 bases between. The CDR3 DNA is TGTGCCAGCAGTTACTCGGCGGCCGACCAGCCCCAGCATTTT. This encodes CASSYSAADQPQHF.

Turning to this clonotype: Mismatch with germline at one junction end may stem from a read error. The chain links TRBV12-3 or TRBV12-4 to TRBJ1-4; no clear D. The CDR3 contains 13 residues. The CDR3 region has the DNA TGTGCCAGCAGTTTTATAGAAAATGAAGAACTGTTTTTT. This codes for CASSFIENEELFF.

This chain uses TRBV20-1 with TRBJ1-1, with D maybe TRBD1 (6 bases). The V end was cut by 3 bases, the J end by 9 bases, with 14 bases between. Germline CDR1 is DFQATT and CDR2 is SNEGSKA (reference sequence). The CDR3 spans 12 residues. CDR3 in amino acids: CSARGAGTKAFF. The CDR3 nucleotides are TGCAGTGCTAGGGGCGCCGGGACAAAAGCTTTCTTT.

This chain joins TRBV20-1 and TRBJ2-3; 8 nucleotides match TRBD1. This CDR3 comprises 15 residues. Germline lookup yields CDR1 DFQATT and CDR2 SNEGSKA (reference sequence). Trimming at V came to 6 bases and at J to 5 bases, leaving 13 bases not matched to a gene. The CDR3 loop reads CSAPGGASRRDTQYF. DNA for the CDR3: TGCAGTGCACCAGGGGGCGCTTCCCGCAGAGATACGCAGTATTTT.

The V gene is TRBV29-1, the J gene TRBJ1-2; a weak D match, TRBD1 (5 bases). CDR1 and CDR2 (germline): SQVTM, ANQGSEA. With 3 bases removed from V and 3 bases from J, the gap between germline ends came to 23 bases. The CDR3 totals 17 residues. The CDR3 nucleotides are TGCAGCGTTGAGGGGGGAAGGGCAGAATTAGCCCACTATGGCTACACCTTC. This sequence encodes CSVEGGRAELAHYGYTF.

The gene calls are TRBV28 and TRBJ2-5; D may be TRBD2 (5 bases). In germline, CDR1 is MDHEN, CDR2 SYDVKM. With 2 bases removed from V and 0 bases from J, the gap between germline ends came to 7 bases. The CDR3 runs to 14 residues. Written as DNA, the CDR3 is TGTGCCAGCAGTTTAAGGGAGTACCAAGAGACCCAGTACTTC. It codes for CASSLREYQETQYF.

The chain couples TRBV9 to TRBJ2-2, with D perhaps matching TRBD2 (7 bases). The CDR3 runs 18 residues. Per germline, CDR1 SGDLS and CDR2 YYNGEE. V was clipped by 0 bases and J by 3 bases, with 18 bases between them. The CDR3 DNA reads TGTGCCAGCAGCGTAGACCCCGGGGGGCGGGGCTACACCGGGGAGCTGTTTTTT. Translated, it gives CASSVDPGGRGYTGELFF. Filled out from reference TRBV9 and TRBJ2-2, the complete variable domain reads DSGVTQTPKHLITATGQRVTLRCSPRSGDLSVYWYQQSLDQGLQFLIQYYNGEERAKGNILERFSAQQFPDLHSELNLSSLELGDSALYFCASSVDPGGRGYTGELFFGEGSRLTVL.

The chain couples TRBV6-1 to TRBJ2-6; the D is unclear. The ends were cut back, 2 bases at V and 1 base at J, with 9 bases in the middle. The germline gives CDR1 MNHNS, CDR2 SASEGT. The CDR3 extends over 16 amino acids. In DNA form, the CDR3 reads TGTGCCAGCAGTGAACTGAAGGGTTCTGGGGCCAACGTCCTGACTTTC. Amino acid sequence: CASSELKGSGANVLTF.

The V and J genes are TRBV30 and TRBJ1-4; 7 bases match TRBD1. Trimming cost V 5 bases and J 5 bases; bases outside gene matches: 5. Germline V CDR1 and CDR2: GTSNPN, SVGIG (reference sequence). This CDR3 contains 13 residues. CDR3 protein: CAWAGGRNEKLFF. For the CDR3, the DNA is TGTGCCTGGGCAGGGGGAAGGAATGAAAAACTGTTTTTT.

Concerning this clonotype: One end of the junction is discordant with germline, which a read error may explain. V gene TRBV27 combines with J gene TRBJ2-1, with 11 bases fitting TRBD1. Germline V CDR1 and CDR2: MNHEY, SMNVEV (reference sequence). The CDR3 spans 15 residues. The CDR3 region has the DNA TGTGCTAGCAGGGCTGGACAGGGGGCTTGCAATGAGCAGTTCTTC. This sequence encodes CASRAGQGACNEQFF.

The genes are TRBV28 and TRBJ2-2, with 9 bases that match TRBD1. The CDR3 extends over 15 amino acids. From germline, CDR1 is MDHEN and CDR2 SYDVKM. Losses at the gene ends were 6 bases for V and 4 bases for J; bases not matched to a gene: 6. CDR3 region: CASRKDRGRTGELFF. The CDR3 DNA is TGTGCCAGCAGAAAGGACAGGGGCCGCACCGGGGAGCTGTTTTTT.

The rearrangement uses TRBV2 and TRBJ2-3, with D unresolved. Germline V gene sequence: CDR1 SNHLY, CDR2 FYNNEI. This CDR3 spans 11 amino acids. Trimming shortened V by 8 bases and J by 6 bases, and 9 bases separated the two germline ends. The CDR3 nucleotides are TGTGCCAGCCGACCGGCGGATACGCAGTATTTT. Encoded protein: CASRPADTQYF.

In the case of this clonotype: Since the CDR3 does not end with the conserved phenylalanine or tryptophan, this likely comes from a read error. The rearrangement joins TRBV20-1 to TRBJ1-6; D remains ambiguous. Trimming shortened V by 0 bases and J by 7 bases, and 10 bases separated the two germline ends. Germline CDR1 reads DFQATT; CDR2 reads SNEGSKA (reference sequence). This CDR3 has 14 amino acids. In DNA, the CDR3 is TGCAGTGCTAGAGATAAGGGCGACAATTCACCCCTCCACCTT. It codes for CSARDKGDNSPLHL.

The chain uses TRBV25-1 and TRBJ2-1; D gene ambiguous. The germline V and J ends were trimmed by 5 bases and 3 bases, with 8 bases remaining between them. CDR1 and CDR2 from the germline V gene are MGHDK and SYGVNS. This CDR3 comprises 13 residues. Here the CDR3 reads CASSYKLYNEQFF. Written as DNA, the CDR3 is TGTGCCAGCAGTTATAAGCTCTACAATGAGCAGTTCTTC.

Written as DNA, the CDR3 is TGTGCCAGCAACTCTAAAGGGAGGAATCGTTACATTCTGCGGGAAGAGCAGTACTTC. It yields the protein CASNSKGRNRYILREEQYF. The chain combines TRBV2 with TRBJ2-7, with D possibly being TRBD2 (6 bases). The germline CDR1 and CDR2 sequences are SNHLY and FYNNEI. The CDR3 extends over 19 amino acids. Trimming cost V 7 bases and J 7 bases, with 35 bases left between them.

The chain recombines TRBV20-1 with TRBJ1-5, with D perhaps matching TRBD1 (5 bases). V was trimmed by 6 bases and J by 9 bases, leaving 15 bases between them. Germline lookup yields CDR1 DFQATT and CDR2 SNEGSKA (reference sequence). This CDR3 has 12 residues. CDR3 DNA sequence: TGCAGTGCCAGGCAGGCCACAGGGCCCCAGCATTTT. This gives the protein CSARQATGPQHF.